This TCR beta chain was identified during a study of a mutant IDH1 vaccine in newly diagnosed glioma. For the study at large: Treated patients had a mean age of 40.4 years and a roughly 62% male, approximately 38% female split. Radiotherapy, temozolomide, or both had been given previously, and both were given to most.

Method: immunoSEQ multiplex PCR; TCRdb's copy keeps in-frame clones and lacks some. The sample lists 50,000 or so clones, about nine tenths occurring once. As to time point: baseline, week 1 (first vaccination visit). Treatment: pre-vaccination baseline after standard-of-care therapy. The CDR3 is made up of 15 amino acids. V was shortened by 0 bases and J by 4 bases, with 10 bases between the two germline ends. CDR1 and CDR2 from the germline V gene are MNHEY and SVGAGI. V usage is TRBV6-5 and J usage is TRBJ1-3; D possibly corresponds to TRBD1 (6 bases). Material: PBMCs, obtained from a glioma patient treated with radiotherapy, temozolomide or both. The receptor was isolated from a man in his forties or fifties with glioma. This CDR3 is CASSYSKGVGNTIYF. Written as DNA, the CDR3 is TGTGCCAGCAGTTACTCGAAGGGGGTCGGAAACACCATATATTTT.